This T cell receptor (beta chain) emerged from a study of blood T cell repertoires in COVID-19. In the study overall: Samples came from the United States, Italy and Spain, spanning acute and convalescent COVID-19. PBMCs, B-cell-depleted T cells, or T cells provided the cDNA or gDNA that made up the material.

The length of the CDR3 is 17 residues. V trimming: 2 bases; J trimming: 0 bases; junction bases outside the gene matches: 7. In germline, CDR1 is MNHNS, CDR2 SASEGT. Authors' processing steps: Estimates of nucleated cell counts were drawn from the amplification of reference gene primers. Using immunoSEQ multiplex PCR, the repertoire was profiled, and TCRdb retains in-frame clones only, with some absent. V, J and clone size are taken as reported in that table, and D and trimming were inferred from the DNA itself. Seen here are 70,000 or so clones, around 90% observed once, and the top ten hold roughly 30%.

The sample taken for sequencing was peripheral blood. This TCR was recovered from a woman aged 80 or over with active or convalescent COVID-19. The chain is built from TRBV6-1 and TRBJ2-1, with 7 bases aligning to TRBD2. The CDR3 DNA sequence: TGTGCCAGCAGTGAACTTTCGGGGGGAAGCTCCTACAATGAGCAGTTCTTC. This sequence encodes CASSELSGGSSYNEQFF.